Listed here are 28 T cell receptor beta chains from one sample, sequenced in a study of T-cell memory formation after mild COVID-19. In TCRdb, the 5' RACE reads were re-called with MiXCR into one record per CDR3 protein. The sample yields approximately 410,000 distinct CDR3 sequences, around 22% seen once. Sequencing was done on a sample of PBMCs or a T cell subset sorted from them (not recorded which). All receptors come from an adult woman who had mild COVID-19 (a few samples of this study predate the infection). Cell type and time point are not known.

This chain's CDR3 is CASSSFNLGRKHTPTGELFF. The DNA of the CDR3 is TGTGCCAGCAGTTCCTTTAATTTGGGACGGAAGCACACTCCAACCGGGGAGCTGTTTTTT. The chain uses TRBV6-5 and TRBJ2-2, with D perhaps given as TRBD1 or TRBD2 (5 bases each). Germline V CDR1 and CDR2: MNHEY, SVGAGI. The CDR3 is 20 amino acids. V dropped 4 bases and J dropped 5 bases, with 29 bases sitting between them.

This clonotype has more than one count but fewer than ten. This chain joins TRBV12-3 or TRBV12-4 and TRBJ1-5; 11 bases fit TRBD1. V lost 5 bases to trimming and J lost 1 base; unmatched junction nucleotides: 4. CDR3 length: 16 amino acids. The CDR3 DNA reads TGTGCCAGCAGTGCCGGGACAGGGGGAAGCAATCAGCCCCAGCATTTT. Its translation is CASSAGTGGSNQPQHF.

This clonotype was seen only a few times. The rearrangement uses TRBV9 and TRBJ1-1; TRBD1 might be the D (5 bases). Germline loops: CDR1 SGDLS, CDR2 YYNGEE. CDR3 length equals 14 residues. V lost 6 bases and J lost 2, with 14 bases in between. The CDR3 spells CASTRGRLNTEAFF. CDR3 bases: TGTGCCAGCACGAGGGGCAGACTAAACACTGAAGCTTTCTTT.

The chain recombines TRBV5-1 with TRBJ2-5; 10 bases match TRBD1. V was pared by 4 bases and J by 2 bases, with 5 bases of the junction left unmatched. The germline gives CDR1 SGHRS, CDR2 YFSETQ. The CDR3 is 15 residues long. CDR3 nucleotide sequence: TGCGCCAGCAGCCGGACAGGGGGATTACAAGAGACCCAGTACTTC. The encoded protein is CASSRTGGLQETQYF. The full variable domain, in which reference TRBV5-1 and TRBJ2-5 provide the parts outside the CDR3, is KAGVTQTPRYLIKTRGQQVTLSCSPISGHRSVSWYQQTPGQGLQFLFEYFSETQRNKGNFPGRFSGRQFSNSRSEMNVSTLELGDSALYLCASSRTGGLQETQYFGPGTRLLVL.

There are many counts of this clonotype. The chain joins TRBV12-3 or TRBV12-4 to TRBJ2-1, with unresolved D. The CDR3 totals 15 residues. Trimming stripped 3 bases from V and 2 bases from J, with 11 bases between. The CDR3 loop is CASSFIKRPYNEQFF. The CDR3 DNA follows: TGTGCCAGCAGTTTTATAAAGCGCCCCTACAATGAGCAGTTCTTC.

CDR3 DNA sequence: TGTGCCAGTAGTATCGAGACACTTTATAGCAATCAGCCCCAGCATTTT. This translates into CASSIETLYSNQPQHF. The chain uses TRBV19 and TRBJ1-5; D uncertain. The CDR3 contains 16 residues. Trimming shortened V by 3 bases and J by 0 bases, and 12 bases separated the two germline ends. Germline V CDR1 and CDR2: LNHDA, SQIVND (reference sequence).

This clonotype was counted a few times. The CDR3 sequence is CASSYPPDNTEAFF. As DNA, the CDR3 is TGTGCCAGCAGCTATCCTCCCGACAACACTGAAGCTTTCTTT. The V call is TRBV12-3 or TRBV12-4, the J call TRBJ1-1; D is uncertain. Trimming left V 6 bases short and J 2 bases short, with 13 bases between. The CDR3 is 14 residues long.

This chain links TRBV7-2 with TRBJ2-4; perhaps D is TRBD1 or TRBD2 (5 bases each). Germline CDR1 is SGHTA and CDR2 is FQGNSA. Trimming took 4 bases from V and 0 from J, leaving 13 bases between them. The CDR3 is 16 residues long. The CDR3 reads CASSSGDVIAKNIQYF. The CDR3 bases are TGTGCCAGCAGCTCCGGGGACGTTATAGCCAAAAACATTCAGTACTTC.

This rearrangement joins TRBV7-9 to TRBJ2-1; 9 bases match TRBD1. CDR3 size: 15 residues. Germline V CDR1 and CDR2: SEHNR, FQNEAQ (reference sequence). V shed 5 bases and J 5 bases; nucleotides not matched to a gene: 7. CDR3 DNA: TGTGCCAGCAGCGCCCGGGACAGGGTAAACAATGAGCAGTTCTTC. It translates to CASSARDRVNNEQFF.

CDR3 in amino acids: CASSWRLGQGNNSPLHF. In DNA, the CDR3 is TGTGCCAGCAGCTGGAGGCTGGGACAGGGGAATAATTCACCCCTCCACTTT. V gene TRBV11-2 combines with J gene TRBJ1-6; 10 positions match TRBD1. J was trimmed by 5 bases and V by 4 bases; bases with no gene match: 8. Germline V gene sequence: CDR1 SGHAT, CDR2 FQNNGV. The CDR3 consists of 17 residues. The whole variable domain, remainder taken from reference TRBV11-2 and TRBJ1-6, is EAGVAQSPRYKIIEKRQSVAFWCNPISGHATLYWYQQILGQGPKLLIQFQNNGVVDDSQLPKDRFSAERLKGVDSTLKIQPAKLEDSAVYLCASSWRLGQGNNSPLHFGNGTRLTVT.

The chain employs TRBV6-5 and TRBJ2-5, with 11 positions matching TRBD2. This CDR3 region has 14 residues. V lost 6 bases and J lost 9; bases outside the gene matches: 9. In germline, CDR1 is MNHEY, CDR2 SVGAGI. The CDR3 DNA is TGTGCCAGCAGGGGGACTAGCGGAGCCGGGCCCCAGTACTTC. Protein: CASRGTSGAGPQYF.

The sample holds many counts of this clonotype. The chain has TRBV4-3 and TRBJ2-3, with D possibly TRBD2 on 6 matching bases. CDR1 and CDR2 from the germline V gene are LGHNA and YSLEER. This CDR3 contains 13 residues. The V and J ends lost 0 bases and 6 bases respectively, with 7 bases between them. In nucleotides, the CDR3 is TGCGCCAGCAGCCAAGATCGGGGGGATACGCAGTATTTT. Residues: CASSQDRGDTQYF.

This chain joins TRBV25-1 and TRBJ1-2, with D possibly TRBD1 on 5 matching bases. The CDR3 runs to 14 residues. Trimming shortened V by 4 bases and J by 8 bases, and 17 bases separated the two germline ends. Germline values: CDR1 MGHDK, CDR2 SYGVNS. CDR3 amino acids: CASSGLWGLSGYTF. The CDR3 DNA sequence: TGTGCCAGCAGTGGTTTATGGGGGTTAAGCGGCTACACCTTC.

The rearrangement joins TRBV4-3 to TRBJ2-2; D possibly uses TRBD1 or TRBD2 (6 bases each). Trimming shortened V by 4 bases and J by 5 bases, and 17 bases separated the two germline ends. The CDR3 is 16 amino acids. Germline V gene data show CDR1 as LGHNA and CDR2 as YSLEER. In nucleotides, the CDR3 is TGCGCCAGCAGCCGCAACAGCAGGGGAGGTACCGGGGAGCTGTTTTTT. Residues: CASSRNSRGGTGELFF.

The chain combines TRBV7-9 with TRBJ1-1; maybe TRBD1 (5 bases). The CDR3 is made up of 12 amino acids. Trimming left V 5 bases short and J 5 bases short, with 9 bases between. Germline CDR1 is SEHNR and CDR2 is FQNEAQ (reference sequence). CDR3 in amino acids: CASSPRQTEAFF. DNA for the CDR3: TGTGCCAGCAGCCCCAGACAGACTGAAGCTTTCTTT.

The chain carries TRBV15 and TRBJ2-7, with unresolved D. Per the germline V gene, CDR1 is LNHNV and CDR2 is YYDKDF (reference sequence). CDR3 length equals 12 residues. V was clipped by 4 bases and J by 10 bases, with 14 bases between them. In nucleotides, the CDR3 is TGTGCCACCAGCATAGATTTGACGGTACAGTACTTC. This sequence encodes CATSIDLTVQYF. Full variable domain (remainder filled in from reference TRBV15 and TRBJ2-7): DAMVIQNPRYQVTQFGKPVTLSCSQTLNHNVMYWYQQKSSQAPKLLFHYYDKDFNNEADTPDNFQSRRPNTSFCFLDIRSPGLGDTAMYLCATSIDLTVQYFGPGTRLTVT.

This clonotype was seen just once. The CDR3 is CASSPRQRNQPQHF. CDR3 DNA: TGTGCCAGCAGCCCACGACAGCGTAATCAGCCCCAGCATTTT. This chain uses TRBV6-5 with TRBJ1-5; possible D gene TRBD1, 5 bases. CDR3 length: 14 residues. Trimming took 6 bases from V and 4 from J, leaving 13 bases between them. From germline, CDR1 is MNHEY and CDR2 SVGAGI.

The chain combines TRBV24-1 with TRBJ2-1, with 7 bases identical to TRBD2. The CDR3 is 15 residues long. V lost 0 bases to trimming and J lost 7 bases; unmatched junction nucleotides: 5. Germline CDR1 is KGHDR and CDR2 is SFDVKD. CDR3 residues: CATSDLQSGTNEQFF. Written as DNA, the CDR3 is TGTGCCACCAGTGATTTGCAGAGCGGGACTAATGAGCAGTTCTTC.

This clonotype was detected a few times. The chain combines TRBV29-1 with TRBJ2-5; 10 bases line up with TRBD1. Germline CDR1 SQVTM, CDR2 ANQGSEA. V trimming: 0 bases; J trimming: 7 bases; junction bases outside the gene matches: 5. This CDR3 spans 14 amino acids. The CDR3 coding sequence is TGCAGCGTTGAAGAAGACAGGGGGCGGGGGACCCAGTACTTC. This gives the protein CSVEEDRGRGTQYF.

This rearrangement joins TRBV12-3 or TRBV12-4 to TRBJ2-7, with 12 positions matching TRBD2. The CDR3 length is 24 residues. The V segment lost 3 bases and the J segment 2 bases; nucleotides outside the gene matches: 29. CDR3 sequence reads: CASSFVRLGRLAGEEYPRAYEQYF. The CDR3 region has the DNA TGTGCCAGCAGTTTCGTTAGGCTGGGGAGACTAGCGGGAGAAGAATATCCCCGGGCCTACGAGCAGTACTTC.

This clonotype was seen only a few times. V gene TRBV12-3 or TRBV12-4 combines with J gene TRBJ1-1; no clear D gene. Trimming left V 3 bases short and J 3 bases short, with 14 bases between. The CDR3 is 15 residues long. CDR3 nucleotides: TGTGCCAGCAGTTTTCGTCCCTCAGCAGACACTGAAGCTTTCTTT. Amino acid sequence: CASSFRPSADTEAFF.

The J gene is TRBJ2-1, the V gene TRBV10-3; D gene ambiguous. The CDR3 has 12 residues. The germline V and J ends were trimmed by 5 bases and 7 bases, with 9 bases remaining between them. The germline CDR1 and CDR2 sequences are ENHRY and SYGVKD. The CDR3 DNA reads as TGTGCCATCAGTCCAAGCCGGAATGAGCAGTTCTTC. Encoded protein: CAISPSRNEQFF.

The rearrangement joins TRBV20-1 to TRBJ2-5; 8 bases align to TRBD2. This CDR3 comprises 13 residues. Germline V gives CDR1 DFQATT, CDR2 SNEGSKA (reference sequence). Germline trimming cut 7 bases from V and 4 bases from J; bases unmatched to any gene: 8. The CDR3 DNA reads TGCAGTGTGCCCGGGAGGGCGCGAGAGACCCAGTACTTC. Amino acids: CSVPGRARETQYF.

This clonotype was found once. The chain links TRBV7-2 to TRBJ1-5; TRBD1 aligns across 7 bases. The CDR3 runs 17 residues. V trimming: 2 bases; J trimming: 4 bases; junction bases outside the gene matches: 11. Germline V CDR1 and CDR2: SGHTA, FQGNSA. The CDR3 DNA is TGTGCCAGCAGCTTATATGAGAGGGGGCTCGGTAATCAGCCCCAGCATTTT. Protein sequence: CASSLYERGLGNQPQHF.

There are many counts of this clonotype. The chain recombines TRBV9 with TRBJ2-1; 8 bases line up with TRBD1. Germline-derived CDR1 and CDR2 are SGDLS and YYNGEE. The CDR3 is made up of 14 amino acids. V trimming: 4 bases; J trimming: 5 bases; junction bases outside the gene matches: 5. The DNA of the CDR3 is TGTGCCAGCAGCCCCCGGACAGGGAACAATGAGCAGTTCTTC. It translates to CASSPRTGNNEQFF. Variable domain in full (rest from reference TRBV9 and TRBJ2-1): DSGVTQTPKHLITATGQRVTLRCSPRSGDLSVYWYQQSLDQGLQFLIQYYNGEERAKGNILERFSAQQFPDLHSELNLSSLELGDSALYFCASSPRTGNNEQFFGPGTRLTVL.

The V call is TRBV2, the J call TRBJ2-7; possibly TRBD1 for D (6 bases). The CDR3 sequence is 14 residues long. Deletions cut 4 bases from V and 6 bases from J, with 16 bases between. CDR1 SNHLY and CDR2 FYNNEI come from the germline V gene. This CDR3 is CASSVGQIFTEQYF. CDR3 in DNA: TGTGCCAGCAGTGTAGGACAGATTTTCACCGAGCAGTACTTC.

A few counts support this clonotype. At one end, the junction sequence differs from germline, possibly due to a read error. J is TRBJ2-1 and V is TRBV15, with 9 bases matching TRBD1. The CDR3 spans 15 residues. The germline CDR1 and CDR2 sequences are LNHNV and YYDKDF (reference sequence). CDR3 region: CATSRVPTGGVESVF. Here the CDR3 DNA reads TGTGCCACCAGCAGAGTCCCGACAGGGGGGGTCGAAAGTGTCTTC. Combining the CDR3 with reference TRBV15 and TRBJ2-1 gives the whole variable domain DAMVIQNPRYQVTQFGKPVTLSCSQTLNHNVMYWYQQKSSQAPKLLFHYYDKDFNNEADTPDNFQSRRPNTSFCFLDIRSPGLGDTAMYLCATSRVPTGGVESVFGPGTRLTVL.

This clonotype was counted a few times. V and J are TRBV20-1 and TRBJ1-6, with 8 bases identical to TRBD1. Trimming took 6 bases from V and 1 from J; bases not matched to a gene: 14. Per germline, CDR1 DFQATT and CDR2 SNEGSKA (reference sequence). The CDR3 consists of 18 residues. Written as DNA, the CDR3 is TGCAGTGCCCCGGGGACAGGACCGAGCTTTTCCTATAATTCACCCCTCCACTTT. Its protein product is CSAPGTGPSFSYNSPLHF.